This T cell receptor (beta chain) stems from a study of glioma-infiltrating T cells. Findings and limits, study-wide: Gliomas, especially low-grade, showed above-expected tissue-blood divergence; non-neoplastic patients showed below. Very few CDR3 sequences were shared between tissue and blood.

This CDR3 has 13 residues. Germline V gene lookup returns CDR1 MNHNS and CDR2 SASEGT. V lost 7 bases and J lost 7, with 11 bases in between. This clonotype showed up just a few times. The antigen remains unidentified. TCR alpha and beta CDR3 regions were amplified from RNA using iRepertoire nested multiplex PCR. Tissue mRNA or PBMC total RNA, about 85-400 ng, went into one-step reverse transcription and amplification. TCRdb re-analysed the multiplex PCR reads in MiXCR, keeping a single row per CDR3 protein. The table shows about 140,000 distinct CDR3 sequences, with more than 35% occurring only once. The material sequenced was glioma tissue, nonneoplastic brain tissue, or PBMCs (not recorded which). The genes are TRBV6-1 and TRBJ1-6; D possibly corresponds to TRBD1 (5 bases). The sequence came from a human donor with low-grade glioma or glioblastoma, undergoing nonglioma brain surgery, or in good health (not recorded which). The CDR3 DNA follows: TGTGCCAGCACCCCTCAGGGAAATTCACCCCTCCACTTT. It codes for CASTPQGNSPLHF.